The T cell receptor beta chain described here comes from a study of shared clonotypes between healthy human individuals. Whole-study findings and limits: Rarefaction showed that sequencing of sorted subsets was incomplete (despite large depth). The small donor group covered limited genetic and exposure diversity.

Germline assignment: CDR1 MNHEY and CDR2 SMNVEV (reference sequence). V was clipped by 4 bases and J by 5 bases; unmatched bases: 11. The CDR3 sequence is 16 residues long. Naive CD8 populations comprised CD45RO-negative cells positively selected for CCR7, excluding terminally differentiated effector memory CD45RA+ cells. Profiled with immunoSEQ multiplex PCR; TCRdb holds only in-frame clones, not every one. The sample yields some 2.1 million clones, approximately 94% seen once. In the case of this clone: Its antigen is as yet unknown.

The TCR sequence derives from a man aged 18 to 30 in good health. The chain links TRBV27 to TRBJ2-3, with 8 bases fitting TRBD2. The sample consisted of naive CD8+ T cells sorted from blood. This chain's CDR3 is CASSWTSSRGIDTQYF. The CDR3, as DNA: TGTGCCAGCAGTTGGACTAGCTCACGAGGAATAGATACGCAGTATTTT.